This entry lists 3 T cell receptor beta chains sequenced from one sample in a study of a mutant IDH1 vaccine in newly diagnosed glioma. Regarding time point: baseline, week 1 (first vaccination visit). This sample's treatment: pre-vaccination baseline after standard-of-care therapy. Assay: immunoSEQ multiplex PCR; the TCRdb copy retains only in-frame clones and omits some. The top ten hold over 2.5% of the sample, which has about 59,000 clones, about 90% seen once. Sequencing was performed on PBMCs, taken from a glioma patient treated with radiotherapy, temozolomide or both. The receptors were gathered from a man aged 50 or older with glioma.

V usage is TRBV6-1 and J usage is TRBJ1-1, with D perhaps TRBD1 (5 bases). With 0 bases removed from V and 6 bases from J, the gap between germline ends came to 11 bases. The CDR3 has 14 amino acids. CDR1 and CDR2 from the germline V gene are MNHNS and SASEGT. CDR3: CASSEAGQGAEAFF. CDR3 nucleotides: TGTGCCAGCAGTGAAGCAGGGCAGGGAGCTGAAGCTTTCTTT.

This clone occurred once. This chain uses TRBV6-1 with TRBJ2-1, with D maybe TRBD1 (6 bases). The CDR3 covers 14 residues. Germline assignment: CDR1 MNHNS and CDR2 SASEGT. This CDR3 reads CAAGVSGSYNEQFF. CDR3 coding DNA: TGTGCAGCAGGGGTCAGTGGCTCCTACAATGAGCAGTTCTTC.

J is TRBJ2-1 and V is TRBV6-1; no definite D call. Trimming left V 4 bases short and J 1 base short, with 11 bases between. The germline gives CDR1 MNHNS, CDR2 SASEGT. The CDR3 consists of 15 residues. The CDR3 is CASSGTSRSYNEQFF. CDR3 in DNA: TGTGCCAGCAGTGGGACCTCGCGTTCCTACAATGAGCAGTTCTTC.